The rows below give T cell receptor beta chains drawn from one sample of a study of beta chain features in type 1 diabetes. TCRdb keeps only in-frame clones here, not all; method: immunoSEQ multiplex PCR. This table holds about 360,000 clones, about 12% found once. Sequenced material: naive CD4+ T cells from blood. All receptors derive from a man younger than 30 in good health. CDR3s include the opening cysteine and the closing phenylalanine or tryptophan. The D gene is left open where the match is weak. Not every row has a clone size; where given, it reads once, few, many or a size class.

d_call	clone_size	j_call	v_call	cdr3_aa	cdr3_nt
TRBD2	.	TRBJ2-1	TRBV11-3	CASSAGLAGAYNEQFF	TGTGCCAGCAGCGCAGGACTAGCGGGGGCCTACAATGAGCAGTTCTTC
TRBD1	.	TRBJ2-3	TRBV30	CAWARDRTQYF	TGTGCCTGGGCCCGGGACAGAACGCAGTATTTT
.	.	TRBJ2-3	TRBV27	CASKRTGTDTQYF	TGTGCCAGCAAACGGACGGGGACAGATACGCAGTATTTT
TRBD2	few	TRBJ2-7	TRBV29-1	CSVEDPASGSSYEQYF	TGCAGCGTTGAAGATCCGGCTAGCGGGAGCTCCTACGAGCAGTACTTC
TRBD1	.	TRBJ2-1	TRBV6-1	CASSSGTGGNEQFF	TGTGCCAGCAGCTCCGGGACAGGGGGCAATGAGCAGTTCTTC
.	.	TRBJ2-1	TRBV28	CASSSDRSSYNEQFF	TGTGCCAGCAGCTCGGACAGAAGCTCCTACAATGAGCAGTTCTTC
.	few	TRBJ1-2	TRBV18	CASSQMDSPSYGYTF	TGTGCCAGCTCACAAATGGACAGCCCTAGCTATGGCTACACCTTC
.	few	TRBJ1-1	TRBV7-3	CASSYQGMNTEAFF	TGTGCCAGCAGCTACCAGGGGATGAACACTGAAGCTTTCTTT
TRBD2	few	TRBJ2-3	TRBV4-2	CASSPPVGGVDTQYF	TGTGCCAGCAGCCCGCCCGTGGGGGGGGTAGATACGCAGTATTTT
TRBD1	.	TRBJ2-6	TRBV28	CASSYRGPGANVLTF	TGTGCCAGCAGTTACAGGGGCCCTGGGGCCAACGTCCTGACTTTC
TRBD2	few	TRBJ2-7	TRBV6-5	CASSYRGLAGDEQYF	TGTGCCAGCAGTTACCGGGGACTAGCGGGAGACGAGCAGTACTTC
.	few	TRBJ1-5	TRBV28	CASTPLRNQPQHF	TGTGCCAGCACCCCTCTCCGCAATCAGCCCCAGCATTTT
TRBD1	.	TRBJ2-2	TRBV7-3	CASSLFPGGATGELFF	TGTGCCAGCAGCTTATTCCCAGGGGGCGCGACCGGGGAGCTGTTTTTT
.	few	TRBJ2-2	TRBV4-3	CASSQATRSGGELFF	TGCGCCAGCAGCCAAGCTACGCGGTCGGGCGGGGAGCTGTTTTTT
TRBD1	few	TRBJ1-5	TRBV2	CASTPRGQGRTSQHF	TGTGCCAGCACCCCCCGGGGACAGGGTCGCACGTCCCAGCATTTT
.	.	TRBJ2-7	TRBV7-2	CASSLGHLPSYEQYF	TGTGCCAGCAGCTTAGGACACCTACCCTCCTACGAGCAGTACTTC
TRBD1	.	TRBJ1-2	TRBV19	CASSWTGGGYTF	TGTGCCAGTAGTTGGACAGGGGGAGGCTACACCTTC
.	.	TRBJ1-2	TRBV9	CASSVPGGDGGYTF	TGTGCCAGCAGCGTACCGGGGGGGGATGGGGGCTACACCTTC
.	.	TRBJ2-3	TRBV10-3	CAITQAPGADTQYF	TGTGCCATCACTCAAGCTCCGGGGGCAGATACGCAGTATTTT
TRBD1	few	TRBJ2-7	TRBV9	CASSPRTGRNEQYF	TGTGCCAGCAGCCCCCGGACAGGGAGAAACGAGCAGTACTTC
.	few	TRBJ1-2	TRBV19	CASSMQRGGYGYTF	TGTGCCAGTAGTATGCAACGGGGAGGCTATGGCTACACCTTC
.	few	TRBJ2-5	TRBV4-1	CASSQDLRRQLQTQYF	TGCGCCAGCAGCCAAGACCTAAGGAGACAGCTCCAGACCCAGTACTTC